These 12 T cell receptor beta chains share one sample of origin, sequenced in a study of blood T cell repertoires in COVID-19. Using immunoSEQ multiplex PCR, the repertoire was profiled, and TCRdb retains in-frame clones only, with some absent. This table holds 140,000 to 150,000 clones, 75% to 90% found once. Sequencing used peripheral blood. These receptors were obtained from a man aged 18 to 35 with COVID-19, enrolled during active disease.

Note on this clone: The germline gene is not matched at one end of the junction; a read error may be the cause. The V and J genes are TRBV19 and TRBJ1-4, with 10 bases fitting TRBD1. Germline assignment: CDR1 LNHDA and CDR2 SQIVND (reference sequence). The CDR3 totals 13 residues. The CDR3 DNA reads TGTGCCAGTAGCGGGACAGGGGATGAAAAACTGCTTTTT. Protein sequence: CASSGTGDEKLLF. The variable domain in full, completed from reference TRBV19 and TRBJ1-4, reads DGGITQSPKYLFRKEGQNVTLSCEQNLNHDAMYWYRQDPGQGLRLIYYSQIVNDFQKGDIAEGYSVSREKKESFPLTVTSAQKNPTAFYLCASSGTGDEKLLFGSGTQLSVL.

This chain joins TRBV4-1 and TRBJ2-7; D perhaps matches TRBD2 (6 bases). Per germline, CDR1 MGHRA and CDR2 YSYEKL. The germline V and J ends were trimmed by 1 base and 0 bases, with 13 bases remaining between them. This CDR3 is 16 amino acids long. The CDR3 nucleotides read TGCGCCAGCAGCCAAGGAGGGCGGGGCCTCTCCTACGAGCAGTACTTC. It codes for CASSQGGRGLSYEQYF.

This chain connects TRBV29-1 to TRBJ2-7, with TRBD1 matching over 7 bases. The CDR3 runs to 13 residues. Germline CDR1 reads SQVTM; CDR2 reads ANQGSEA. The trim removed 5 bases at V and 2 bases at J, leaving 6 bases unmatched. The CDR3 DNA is TGCAGCGTTCTGACCGGGACAGCCTACGAGCAGTACTTC. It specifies CSVLTGTAYEQYF.

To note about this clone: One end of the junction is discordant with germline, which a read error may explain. CDR3 residues: CASSVGWGLKDTTHDVLF. CDR3 coding DNA: TGTGCCAGCAGCGTAGGGTGGGGCCTTAAAGATACCACCCATGACGTGCTATTC. This chain joins TRBV9 and TRBJ2-7, with D possibly matching TRBD1 (5 bases). The length of the CDR3 is 18 residues. CDR1 and CDR2 (germline): SGDLS, YYNGEE.

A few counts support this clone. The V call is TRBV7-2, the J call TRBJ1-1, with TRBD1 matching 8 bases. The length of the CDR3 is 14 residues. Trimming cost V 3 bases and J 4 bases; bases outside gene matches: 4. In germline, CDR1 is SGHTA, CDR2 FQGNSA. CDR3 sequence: CASSLDRVVTEAFF. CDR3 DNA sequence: TGTGCCAGCAGCTTGGACAGGGTAGTCACTGAAGCTTTCTTT.

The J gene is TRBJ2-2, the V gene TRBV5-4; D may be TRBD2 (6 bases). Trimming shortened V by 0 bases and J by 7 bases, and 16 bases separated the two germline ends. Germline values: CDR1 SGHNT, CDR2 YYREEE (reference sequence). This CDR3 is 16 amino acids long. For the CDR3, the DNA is TGTGCCAGCAGCTTGGATGGACGGGAGAGGATCGGGGAGCTGTTTTTT. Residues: CASSLDGRERIGELFF.

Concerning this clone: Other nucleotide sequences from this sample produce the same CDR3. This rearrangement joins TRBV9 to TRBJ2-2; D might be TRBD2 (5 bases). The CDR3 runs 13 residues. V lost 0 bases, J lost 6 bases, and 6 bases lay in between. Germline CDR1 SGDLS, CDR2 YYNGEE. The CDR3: CASSVVSAGELFF. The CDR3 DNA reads TGTGCCAGCAGCGTAGTTAGCGCCGGGGAGCTGTTTTTT.

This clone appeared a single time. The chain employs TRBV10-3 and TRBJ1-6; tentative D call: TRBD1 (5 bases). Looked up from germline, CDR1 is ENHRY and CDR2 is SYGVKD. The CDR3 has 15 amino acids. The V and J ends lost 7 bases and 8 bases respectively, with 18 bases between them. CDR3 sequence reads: CAIKEGDEQDSPLHF. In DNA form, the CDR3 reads TGTGCCATCAAGGAAGGGGATGAGCAGGATTCACCCCTCCACTTT.

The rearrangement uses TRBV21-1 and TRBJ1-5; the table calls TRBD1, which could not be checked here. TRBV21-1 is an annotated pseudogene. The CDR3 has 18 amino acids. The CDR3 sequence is CASSRDRGPKIGNQPQHF. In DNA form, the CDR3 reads TGTGCCAGCAGCAGGGACAGGGGACCGAAAATTGGCAATCAGCCCCAGCATTTT.

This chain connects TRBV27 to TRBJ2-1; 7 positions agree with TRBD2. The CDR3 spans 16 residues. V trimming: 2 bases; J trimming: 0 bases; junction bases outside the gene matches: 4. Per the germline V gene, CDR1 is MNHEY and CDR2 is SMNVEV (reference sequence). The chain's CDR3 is CASSLTSGTSYNEQFF. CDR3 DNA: TGTGCCAGCAGTTTAACAAGCGGGACCTCCTACAATGAGCAGTTCTTC.

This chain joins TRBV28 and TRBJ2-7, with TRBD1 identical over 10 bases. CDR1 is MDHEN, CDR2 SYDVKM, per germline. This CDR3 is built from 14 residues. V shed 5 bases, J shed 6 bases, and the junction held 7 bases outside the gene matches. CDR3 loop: CASSPGDRGREQYF. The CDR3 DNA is TGTGCCAGCAGTCCGGGGGACAGGGGTCGCGAGCAGTACTTC.

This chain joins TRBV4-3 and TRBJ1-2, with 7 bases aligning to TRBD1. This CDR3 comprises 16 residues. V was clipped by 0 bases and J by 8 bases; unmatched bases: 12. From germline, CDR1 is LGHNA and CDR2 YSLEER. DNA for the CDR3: TGCGCCAGCAGCCAAGATCGGAACCCGGACAGGTCAGGCTACACCTTC. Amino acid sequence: CASSQDRNPDRSGYTF.